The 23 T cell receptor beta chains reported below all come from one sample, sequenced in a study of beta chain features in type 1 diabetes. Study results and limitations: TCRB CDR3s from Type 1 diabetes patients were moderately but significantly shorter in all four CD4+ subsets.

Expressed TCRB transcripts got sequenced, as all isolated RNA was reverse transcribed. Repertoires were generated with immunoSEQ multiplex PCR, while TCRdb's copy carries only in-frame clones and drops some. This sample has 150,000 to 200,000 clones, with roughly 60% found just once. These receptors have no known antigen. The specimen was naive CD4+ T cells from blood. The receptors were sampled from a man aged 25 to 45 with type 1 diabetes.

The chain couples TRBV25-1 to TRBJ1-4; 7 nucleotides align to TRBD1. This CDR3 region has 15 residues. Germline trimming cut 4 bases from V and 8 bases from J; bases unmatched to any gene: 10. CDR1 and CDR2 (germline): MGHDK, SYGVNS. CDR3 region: CASSALRQGGEKLFF. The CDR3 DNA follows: TGTGCCAGCAGTGCGCTCCGACAGGGCGGGGAAAAACTGTTTTTT.

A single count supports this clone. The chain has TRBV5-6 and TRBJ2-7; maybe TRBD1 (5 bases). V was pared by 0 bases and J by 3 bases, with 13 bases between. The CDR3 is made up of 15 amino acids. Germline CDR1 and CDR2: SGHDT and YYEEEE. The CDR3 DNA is TGTGCCAGCAGCTTGGACAGGCGGTCCTTCTACGAGCAGTACTTC. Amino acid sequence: CASSLDRRSFYEQYF. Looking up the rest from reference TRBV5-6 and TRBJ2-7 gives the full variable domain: DAGVTQSPTHLIKTRGQQVTLRCSPKSGHDTVSWYQQALGQGPQFIFQYYEEEERQRGNFPDRFSGHQFPNYSSELNVNALLLGDSALYLCASSLDRRSFYEQYFGPGTRLTVT.

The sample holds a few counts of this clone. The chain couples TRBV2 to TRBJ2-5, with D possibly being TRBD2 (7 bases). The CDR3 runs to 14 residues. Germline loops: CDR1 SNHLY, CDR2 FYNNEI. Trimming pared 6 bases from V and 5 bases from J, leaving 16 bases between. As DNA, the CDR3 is TGTGCCAGCAGGCAAGACGGGGGGCGGGAGACCCAGTACTTC. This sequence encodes CASRQDGGRETQYF.

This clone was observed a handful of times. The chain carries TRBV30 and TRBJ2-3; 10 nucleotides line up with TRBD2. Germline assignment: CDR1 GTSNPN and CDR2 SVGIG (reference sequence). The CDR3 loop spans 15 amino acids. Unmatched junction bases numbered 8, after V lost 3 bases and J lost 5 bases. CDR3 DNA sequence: TGTGCCTGGAGCCTCCTAGCGGGGGAACGAGATACGCAGTATTTT. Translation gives CAWSLLAGERDTQYF.

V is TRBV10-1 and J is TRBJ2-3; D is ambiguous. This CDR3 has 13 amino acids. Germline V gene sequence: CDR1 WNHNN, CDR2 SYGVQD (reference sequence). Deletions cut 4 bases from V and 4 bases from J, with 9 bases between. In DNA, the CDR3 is TGCGCCAGCAGTGGAGACGCCGCAGATACGCAGTATTTT. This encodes CASSGDAADTQYF.

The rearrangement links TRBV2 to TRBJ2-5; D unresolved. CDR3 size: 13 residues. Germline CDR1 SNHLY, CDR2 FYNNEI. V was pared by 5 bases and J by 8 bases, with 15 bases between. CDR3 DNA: TGTGCCAGCAGTACCTTGGGCCCCGTAACCCAGTACTTC. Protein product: CASSTLGPVTQYF. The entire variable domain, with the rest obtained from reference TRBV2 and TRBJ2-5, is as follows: EPEVTQTPSHQVTQMGQEVILRCVPISNHLYFYWYRQILGQKVEFLVSFYNNEISEKSEIFDDQFSVERPDGSNFTLKIRSTKLEDSAMYFCASSTLGPVTQYFGPGTRLLVL.

The CDR3 reads CASSPPGGPNSPLHF. CDR3 DNA: TGTGCCAGCAGCCCCCCCGGGGGGCCTAATTCACCCCTCCACTTT. The chain couples TRBV7-9 to TRBJ1-6, with D perhaps TRBD1 (6 bases). Germline V gene lookup returns CDR1 SEHNR and CDR2 FQNEAQ (reference sequence). Trimming took 5 bases from V and 6 from J, leaving 14 bases between them. The CDR3 runs to 15 residues.

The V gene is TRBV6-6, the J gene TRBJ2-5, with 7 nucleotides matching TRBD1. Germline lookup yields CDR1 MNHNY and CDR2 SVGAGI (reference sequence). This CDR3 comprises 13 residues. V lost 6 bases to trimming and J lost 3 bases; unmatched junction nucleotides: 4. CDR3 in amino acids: CASRPGQEETQYF. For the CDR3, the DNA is TGTGCCAGCAGACCCGGACAGGAAGAGACCCAGTACTTC.

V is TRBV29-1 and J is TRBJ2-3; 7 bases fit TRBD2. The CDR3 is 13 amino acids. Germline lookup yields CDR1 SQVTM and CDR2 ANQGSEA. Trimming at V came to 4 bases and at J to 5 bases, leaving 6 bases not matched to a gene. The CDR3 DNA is TGCAGCGTTGTGTCCGCGGGGGTAGATACGCAGTATTTT. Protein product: CSVVSAGVDTQYF.

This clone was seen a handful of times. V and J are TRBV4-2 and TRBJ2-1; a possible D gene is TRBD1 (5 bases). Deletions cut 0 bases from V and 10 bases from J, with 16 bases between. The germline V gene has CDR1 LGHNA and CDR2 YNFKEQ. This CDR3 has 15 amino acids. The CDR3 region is CASSQDLSGYGEQFF. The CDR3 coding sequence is TGTGCCAGCAGCCAAGATCTCTCAGGGTACGGGGAGCAGTTCTTC.

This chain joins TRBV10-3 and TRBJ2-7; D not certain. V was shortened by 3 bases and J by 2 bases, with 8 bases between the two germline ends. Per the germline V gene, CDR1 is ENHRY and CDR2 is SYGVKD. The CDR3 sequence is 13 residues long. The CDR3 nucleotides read TGTGCCATCAGTGACGCTGGGACCTACGAGCAGTACTTC. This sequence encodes CAISDAGTYEQYF.

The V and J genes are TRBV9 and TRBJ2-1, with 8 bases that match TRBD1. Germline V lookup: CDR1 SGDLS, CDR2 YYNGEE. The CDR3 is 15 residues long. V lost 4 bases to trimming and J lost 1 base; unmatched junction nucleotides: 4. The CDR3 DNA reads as TGTGCCAGCAGCATTCAGGGGGCATCCTACAATGAGCAGTTCTTC. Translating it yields CASSIQGASYNEQFF. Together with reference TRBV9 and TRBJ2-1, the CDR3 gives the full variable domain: DSGVTQTPKHLITATGQRVTLRCSPRSGDLSVYWYQQSLDQGLQFLIQYYNGEERAKGNILERFSAQQFPDLHSELNLSSLELGDSALYFCASSIQGASYNEQFFGPGTRLTVL.

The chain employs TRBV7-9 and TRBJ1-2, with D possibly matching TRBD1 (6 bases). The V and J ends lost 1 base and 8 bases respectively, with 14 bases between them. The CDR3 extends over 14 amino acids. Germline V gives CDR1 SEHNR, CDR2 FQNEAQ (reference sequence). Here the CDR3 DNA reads TGTGCCAGCAGCTTAGATCCCCGGGGGCGAGGCTACACCTTC. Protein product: CASSLDPRGRGYTF.

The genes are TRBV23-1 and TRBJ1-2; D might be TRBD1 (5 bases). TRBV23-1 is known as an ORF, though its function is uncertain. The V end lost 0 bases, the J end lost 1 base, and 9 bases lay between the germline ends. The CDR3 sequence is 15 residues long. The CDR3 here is CASSQSGEGNYGYTF. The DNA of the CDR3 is TGCGCCAGCAGTCAATCAGGGGAGGGTAACTATGGCTACACCTTC.

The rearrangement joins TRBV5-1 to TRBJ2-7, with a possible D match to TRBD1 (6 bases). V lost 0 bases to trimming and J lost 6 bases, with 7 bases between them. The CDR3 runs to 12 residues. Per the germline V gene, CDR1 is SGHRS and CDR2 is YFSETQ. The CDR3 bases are TGCGCCAGCAGCTTGGACAGGGCCGAGCAGTACTTC. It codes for CASSLDRAEQYF. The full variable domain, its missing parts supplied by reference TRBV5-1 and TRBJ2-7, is KAGVTQTPRYLIKTRGQQVTLSCSPISGHRSVSWYQQTPGQGLQFLFEYFSETQRNKGNFPGRFSGRQFSNSRSEMNVSTLELGDSALYLCASSLDRAEQYFGPGTRLTVT.

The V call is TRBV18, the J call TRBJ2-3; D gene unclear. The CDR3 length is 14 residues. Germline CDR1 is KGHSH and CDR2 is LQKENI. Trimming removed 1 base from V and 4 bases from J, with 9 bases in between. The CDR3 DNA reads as TGTGCCAGCTCACCACGGGCCTCAGCAGATACGCAGTATTTT. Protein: CASSPRASADTQYF.

CDR3 sequence: CSVYPGAGGDTEAFF. CDR3 bases: TGCAGCGTTTATCCGGGCGCTGGGGGGGACACTGAAGCTTTCTTT. The rearrangement links TRBV29-1 to TRBJ1-1; possible D gene TRBD1, 5 bases. Germline lookup yields CDR1 SQVTM and CDR2 ANQGSEA. V lost 5 bases, J lost 3 bases, and 19 bases lay in between. This CDR3 contains 15 residues.

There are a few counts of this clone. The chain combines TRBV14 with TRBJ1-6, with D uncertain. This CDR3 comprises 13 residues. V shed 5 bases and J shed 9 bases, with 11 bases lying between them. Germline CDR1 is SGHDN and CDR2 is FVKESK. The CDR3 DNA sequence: TGTGCCAGCAGCAAACATGTAGGTTCACCCCTCCACTTT. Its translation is CASSKHVGSPLHF.

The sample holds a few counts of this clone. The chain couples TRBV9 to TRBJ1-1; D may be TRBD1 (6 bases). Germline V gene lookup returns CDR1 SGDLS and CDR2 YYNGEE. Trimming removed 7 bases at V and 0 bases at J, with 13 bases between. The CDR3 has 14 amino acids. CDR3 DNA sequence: TGTGCCAGCTCCCTCGGACAGATGAACACTGAAGCTTTCTTT. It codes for CASSLGQMNTEAFF.

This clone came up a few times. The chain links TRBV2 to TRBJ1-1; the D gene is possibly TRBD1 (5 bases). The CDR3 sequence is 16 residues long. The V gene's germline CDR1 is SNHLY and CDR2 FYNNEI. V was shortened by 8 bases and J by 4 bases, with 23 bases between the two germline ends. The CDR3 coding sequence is TGTGCCAGCTCCGCCGCCAGGGCAAAAGCTGGCACTGAAGCTTTCTTT. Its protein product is CASSAARAKAGTEAFF.

This CDR3 is CASHRDRGLRLFF. The CDR3 nucleotides read TGTGCCAGCCACCGGGACAGGGGGCTTAGACTGTTTTTT. The chain has TRBV6-6 and TRBJ1-4; 12 bases agree with TRBD1. The CDR3 covers 13 residues. Germline V gives CDR1 MNHNY, CDR2 SVGAGI (reference sequence). V lost 8 bases and J lost 13; bases outside the gene matches: 8.

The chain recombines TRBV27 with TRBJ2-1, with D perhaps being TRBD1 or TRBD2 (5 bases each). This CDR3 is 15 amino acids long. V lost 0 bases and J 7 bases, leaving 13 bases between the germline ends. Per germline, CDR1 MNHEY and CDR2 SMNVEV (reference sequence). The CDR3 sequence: CASSLSDYWGNEQFF. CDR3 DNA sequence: TGTGCCAGCAGTTTATCGGATTACTGGGGGAATGAGCAGTTCTTC.

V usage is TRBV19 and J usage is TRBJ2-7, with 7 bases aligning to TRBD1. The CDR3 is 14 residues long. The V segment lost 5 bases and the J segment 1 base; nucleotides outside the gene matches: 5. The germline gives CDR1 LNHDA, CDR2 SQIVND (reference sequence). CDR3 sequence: CASSARDSSYEQYF. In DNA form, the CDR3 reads TGTGCCAGTAGTGCCCGGGACAGTTCCTACGAGCAGTACTTC.